These T cell receptor beta chains were read from a single sample in a study of beta chain features in type 1 diabetes. Only in-frame clones appear in the TCRdb table, and some are missing; sequencing was by immunoSEQ multiplex PCR. The table includes under 850,000 clones, around 15% detected once. The sample consisted of naive CD4+ T cells from blood. The origin of the receptors is a man younger than 35 with type 1 diabetes. The CDR3 runs from the conserved cysteine through the conserved F or W.

TRBV11-2	TRBJ2-5	CASSLLLVQETQYF
TRBV30	TRBJ2-5	CAWSVLPRDTQYF
TRBV7-8	TRBJ2-3	CASSPTREADTQYF
TRBV7-9	TRBJ1-2	CASSRSGVQNYGYTF
TRBV14	TRBJ1-4	CASSQGAVDIEKLFF
TRBV7-2	TRBJ2-1	CASSPRGTYNEQFF
TRBV4-1	TRBJ2-1	CASSQVNHRGADEQFF
TRBV5-1	TRBJ2-1	CASSFAVEQFF
TRBV30	TRBJ2-3	CACGEGSTDTQYF
TRBV27	TRBJ2-5	CASSPARTDQETQYF
TRBV28	TRBJ2-6	CAERRANVLTF
TRBV5-6	TRBJ1-6	CASSRRTGGSYNSPLHF
TRBV7-9	TRBJ2-6	CASSFGAGANVLTF
TRBV6-1	TRBJ1-1	CAGIRGDGTEAFF
TRBV5-6	TRBJ1-1	CASSARGMNTEAFF
TRBV29-1	TRBJ1-2	CSVQPGQGYGYTF
TRBV7-2	TRBJ2-3	CASSFRKGGLVGGDTQYF
TRBV6-4	TRBJ2-2	CASSEQHTGELFF
TRBV15	TRBJ1-4	CATSREQGAVEKLFF
TRBV6-5	TRBJ1-1	CASSPSLGSGAFF
TRBV7-9	TRBJ2-7	CASSLQGESYEQYF
TRBV30	TRBJ1-5	CAWSVGGNQPQHF
TRBV7-2	TRBJ1-6	CASSLVGSPLHF
TRBV6-1	TRBJ2-3	CASRPSTDTQYF
TRBV6-1	TRBJ1-2	CASRGFGDGYTF
TRBV6-5	TRBJ2-2	CASSYRGQGATGELFF
TRBV7-2	TRBJ1-5	CASSRDRDQPQHF
TRBV29-1	TRBJ1-1	CSVEAGTDKNTEAFF
TRBV10-3	TRBJ2-5	CAISTEKETQYF
TRBV4-2	NA	CASSQDPGQPNEQYF
TRBV27	TRBJ2-5	CASSFSGGRGETQYF
TRBV30	TRBJ1-4	CAWSQQNPEKLFF
TRBV30	TRBJ1-5	CAWSPPAYNQPQHF
TRBV6-1	TRBJ1-2	CASSEVGRNYGYTF
TRBV7-8	TRBJ2-5	CASSFGSGTVLPETQYF
TRBV30	TRBJ2-4	CARNSPGGAKNIQYF
TRBV6-4	TRBJ1-2	CASSDSTGRGYTF
TRBV30	TRBJ1-2	CAWRPGTGDNYGYTF
TRBV7-2	TRBJ1-3	CASSLRRTNSGNTIYF
TRBV7-9	TRBJ2-5	CASSLTRGVRGETQYF
TRBV29-1	TRBJ1-5	CSGQGQLVGRAQHF
TRBV30	TRBJ1-2	CAWSRSGGLRGYTF
TRBV7-3	TRBJ2-7	CASSLTGRAYEQYF